A selection of T cell receptor beta chains follows, all from one sample in a study of T cells in Graves' hyperthyroidism and ophthalmopathy. TCRdb passed the multiplex PCR reads through MiXCR, listing each CDR3 protein once. The sample includes some 760,000 distinct CDR3 sequences, around 13% of them seen just once. The sequenced sample consisted of blood. These receptors were collected from a young woman with Graves' hyperthyroidism. Each CDR3 is given with its conserved first and last residue. D genes are given only for firm matches. Size tells how often a clone was seen (once, few, many) or the class of an expanded clone, and some rows leave it out.

v_gene	d_gene	j_gene	abundance	CDR3nt	CDR3aa
TRBV6-1	NA	TRBJ1-1	NA	TGTGCCAGCAGCCTTACTCGGGGGAAAACTGAAGCTTTCTTT	CASSLTRGKTEAFF
TRBV6-1	NA	TRBJ2-3	many	TGTGCCAGCAGTGAAGCGGGGGCGGGTGAAGTCTACTACTGGACGGGGGCAGATACGCAGTATTTT	CASSEAGAGEVYYWTGADTQYF
TRBV2	NA	TRBJ2-2	many	NA	CASSSSTSGKIGELFF
TRBV6-2/TRBV6-3	NA	TRBJ2-2	NA	TGTGCCAGCAGTTCAGGGTCTTGGGGGGAGCTGTTTTTT	CASSSGSWGELFF
TRBV27	NA	TRBJ2-1	many	TGTGCCAGCAGTTTATCGACCTCAATAGTTTCCAGCAATGAGCAGTTCTTC	CASSLSTSIVSSNEQFF
TRBV9	TRBD2	TRBJ2-1	NA	TGTGCCAGCAGCGTAGTAGGAGAGGGACTAGGGCGGAGCTCCTACAATGAGCAGTTCTTC	CASSVVGEGLGRSSYNEQFF
TRBV20-1	NA	TRBJ2-7	few	TGCAGTGCTAGTAAAGCTGTTAGCTCCTACGAGCAGTACTTC	CSASKAVSSYEQYF
TRBV4-3	NA	TRBJ1-1	NA	TGCGCCAGCAGCCAAAAACCCTGGATGAACACTGAAGCTTTCTTT	CASSQKPWMNTEAFF
TRBV7-9	TRBD1	TRBJ2-5	many	TGTGCCAGCAGCCTCCGACAGGGCGGAGAGACCCAGTACTTC	CASSLRQGGETQYF
TRBV7-6	TRBD2	TRBJ2-7	many	TGTGCCAGCAGCTATACTAGCGGGAGAGGCTACGAGCAGTACTTC	CASSYTSGRGYEQYF
TRBV2	NA	TRBJ2-1	many	TGTGCCAGCAAGGAACTAGCACCCAATGAGCAGTTCTTC	CASKELAPNEQFF
TRBV2	TRBD2	TRBJ2-7	NA	TGTGCCAGCATCCTCGCGGGCCTCCCACTAGCGGGACCCTACGAGCAGTACTTC	CASILAGLPLAGPYEQYF
TRBV29-1	TRBD2	TRBJ2-1	NA	TGCAGCGTTGTGGGACTACCAAACAATGAGCAGTTCTTC	CSVVGLPNNEQFF
TRBV20-1	TRBD1	TRBJ1-1	many	TGCAGTGCTCCGGACAGGCTTTTGAACACTGAAGCTTTCTTT	CSAPDRLLNTEAFF
TRBV6-2/TRBV6-3	NA	TRBJ2-1	NA	TGTGCCAGCAGTACTACTAGTTTCGAAAACAATGAGCAGTTCTTC	CASSTTSFENNEQFF
TRBV6-1	NA	TRBJ2-7	few	TGTGCCAGCAGCTCCCCTATCAAGACCCTAAACGAGCAGTACTTC	CASSSPIKTLNEQYF
TRBV2	NA	TRBJ1-1	many	TGTGCCAGCAGTGTCTCCGGAGAGACTGAAGCTTTCTTT	CASSVSGETEAFF
TRBV2	TRBD2	TRBJ2-1	many	TGTGCCAGAGAGACACTAGCGGAGGGTGGGAATGAGCAGTTCTTC	CARETLAEGGNEQFF
TRBV10-3	TRBD1	TRBJ2-1	many	TGTGCCATCAGTGAGCCCGCTGGACAGGGTCTCTACAATGAGCAGTTCTTC	CAISEPAGQGLYNEQFF
TRBV5-6	NA	TRBJ1-5	few	TGTGCCAGCAGCCGCCAGAGGGGGATCGGCAATCAGCCCCAGCATTTT	CASSRQRGIGNQPQHF
TRBV7-2	NA	TRBJ2-7	many	TGTGCCAGCAGCAGAAGGTGGCTCACCGACTACGAGCAGTACTTC	CASSRRWLTDYEQYF
TRBV2	TRBD1	TRBJ1-2	many	TGTGCCAGCAGTCCCCAGGGGGCGAACGGCTACACCTTC	CASSPQGANGYTF
TRBV7-9	NA	TRBJ2-7	NA	TGTGCCAGCAGCTTTGAAATAGTATCCTACGAGCAGTACTTC	CASSFEIVSYEQYF
TRBV9	NA	TRBJ1-2	few	TGTGCCAGCAGCGTCGACAGTTCGGGCTATGGCTACACCTTC	CASSVDSSGYGYTF
TRBV7-8	NA	TRBJ2-7	NA	TGTGCCAGCGGCCTGGGAGCCTACGAGCAGTACTTC	CASGLGAYEQYF
TRBV11-2	NA	TRBJ1-5	many	TGTGCCAGCAGCTTAGGGCTACGGGGTTATAGCAATCAGCCCCAGCATTTT	CASSLGLRGYSNQPQHF
TRBV28	TRBD1	TRBJ1-2	many	TGTGCCAGCAGGCTTCCCGGGACAGGGGGCGCGTATGGCTACACCTTC	CASRLPGTGGAYGYTF
TRBV2	NA	TRBJ2-5	many	TGTGCCAGCCGGTCGGGGGACCAAGAGACCCAGTACTTC	CASRSGDQETQYF
TRBV30	TRBD1	TRBJ2-3	many	TGTGCCTGGAGTGTAGATGAGACAGGGGAATTTGATACGCAGTATTTT	CAWSVDETGEFDTQYF
TRBV18	TRBD1	TRBJ2-7	few	TGTGCCAGCTCACATTCGACAGGGGTGTCCTGGGAGCAGTACTTC	CASSHSTGVSWEQYF
TRBV11-2	TRBD2	TRBJ2-3	many	TGTGCCAGCAGCTCCCTAGCGGGAGGTTCAGATACGCAGTATTTT	CASSSLAGGSDTQYF
TRBV28	NA	TRBJ2-1	NA	TGTGCCAGCAGTTTATGGGGCAGCGGGTTCTACAATGAGCAGTTCTTC	CASSLWGSGFYNEQFF
TRBV7-2	TRBD2	TRBJ2-2	many	TGTGCCAGCAGCTTTTCCCGGGGAGCAGCGGGAGGGAACACCGGGGAGCTGTTTTTT	CASSFSRGAAGGNTGELFF
TRBV4-1	NA	TRBJ2-3	NA	TGCGCCAGCAGCCAAGTCGGAGTCCCGCTAAACACAGATACGCAGTATTTT	CASSQVGVPLNTDTQYF
TRBV27	NA	TRBJ2-5	few	TGTGCCAGCAGTACTCGGGACTCCCTAAACCAAGAGACCCAGTACTTC	CASSTRDSLNQETQYF
TRBV7-9	NA	TRBJ1-1	NA	TGTGCCAGCAGCTTCCCTCCTCCGGGACACGTGAACACTGAAGCTTTCTTT	CASSFPPPGHVNTEAFF
TRBV27	NA	TRBJ2-7	few	TGTGCCAGCAGTACACTAATCTCCTACGAGCAGTACTTC	CASSTLISYEQYF
TRBV10-3	TRBD2	TRBJ2-1	few	TGTGCCATCAGTGAGTCCCCCATAGCGGGAGGGGACAATGAGCAGTTCTTC	CAISESPIAGGDNEQFF
TRBV3-1	TRBD2	TRBJ2-3	many	TGTGCCAGCAGCCTCGGACTAGCGGGAGCAGATACGCAGTATTTT	CASSLGLAGADTQYF
TRBV12-3/TRBV12-4	NA	TRBJ2-1	many	TGTGCCAGCAGTTCACTAGAGGTGGTCAATGAGCAGTTCTTC	CASSSLEVVNEQFF
TRBV5-1	TRBD2	TRBJ2-1	NA	TGCGCCAGCAGCCCAAGGTTAGGGACTAGCGGGCCCGAGCAGTTCTTC	CASSPRLGTSGPEQFF
TRBV19	NA	TRBJ2-1	few	TGTGCCAGTAGTTTTATAGCGGCTAATGAGCAGTTCTTC	CASSFIAANEQFF
TRBV19	NA	TRBJ2-2	NA	TGTGCCAGTGCCAGGGGGGATATGAACACCGGGGAGCTGTTTTTT	CASARGDMNTGELFF
TRBV18	TRBD1	TRBJ2-2	NA	TGTGCCAGCTCACTGGAGACAGGGGGCCTCGGGGAGCTGTTTTTT	CASSLETGGLGELFF
TRBV13	TRBD2	TRBJ2-5	few	TGTGCCAGCAGCTTAGGTCCTAGCGGGAGGACAAGCCAAGAGACCCAGTACTTC	CASSLGPSGRTSQETQYF
TRBV27	NA	TRBJ2-4	NA	TGTGCCAGCAGCTCGGGTGACATTCAGTACTTC	CASSSGDIQYF
TRBV6-1	NA	TRBJ2-7	many	TGTGCCAGCAGTCTCGGCAATAACTACGAGCAGTACTTC	CASSLGNNYEQYF
TRBV7-9	NA	TRBJ1-2	many	TGTGCCAGCAGCTTAGAAGGGACTAACTATGGCTACACCTTC	CASSLEGTNYGYTF
TRBV11-2	NA	TRBJ2-7	NA	TGTGCCAGCAGCCTCGATCAAAGCGTACCCTACGAGCAGTACTTC	CASSLDQSVPYEQYF
TRBV15	NA	TRBJ2-4	many	TGTGCCACCAGCAGAGTAGCGACCCTTGGCCAACGAAACATTCAGTACTTC	CATSRVATLGQRNIQYF
TRBV20-1	TRBD1	TRBJ1-2	many	TGCAGTGCCGCAGGGGGAACCTTCTATGGCTACACCTTC	CSAAGGTFYGYTF
TRBV7-8	NA	TRBJ2-3	few	TGTGCCAGCACCTGGGACAAAAGCACAGATACGCAGTATTTT	CASTWDKSTDTQYF
TRBV7-8	NA	TRBJ1-5	NA	TGTGCCAGCAGCTTAGCAGTTAGCAATCAGCCCCAGCATTTT	CASSLAVSNQPQHF
TRBV5-6	NA	TRBJ2-7	few	TGTGCCAGCAGGCGGGGACTCCCGTCTTACGAGCAGTACTTC	CASRRGLPSYEQYF
TRBV24-1	TRBD2	TRBJ2-3	NA	TGTGCCACCAGTGATGCGGGACTAGCGGGAGGGAGCACAGATACGCAGTATTTT	CATSDAGLAGGSTDTQYF